This TCR beta chain was profiled in a study of early T cells in non-severe SARS-CoV-2 infection. This clonotype occurred a few times. One entry per CDR3 protein results from TCRdb running MiXCR on the 5' RACE reads. Found here are 35,000 to 40,000 distinct CDR3 sequences, 5.3% of them singletons; the top ten hold roughly 27%. The CDR3 contains 16 residues. Germline V lookup: CDR1 DFQATT, CDR2 SNEGSKA (reference sequence). V shed 2 bases and J shed 4 bases, with 17 bases lying between them. The receptor comes from an adult who was a healthcare worker with PCR-confirmed SARS-CoV-2 infection or an uninfected control (not recorded which). Sequencing input: whole blood. The chain carries TRBV20-1 and TRBJ2-2, with a tentative D call TRBD1 (5 bases). The CDR3 is CSARSRHLQGTGELFF. The CDR3 nucleotides are TGCAGTGCTAGATCCCGCCACCTTCAGGGCACCGGGGAGCTGTTTTTT.